What follows is one T cell receptor beta chain and its context. Its antigen is unknown. The record originates from a study of OX40 agonist ivuxolimab in advanced cancers. Study context: The study gave patients intravenous ivuxolimab at 0.01 to 10 mg/kg every 2 weeks. Patients undergoing dose escalation presented with hepatocellular carcinoma, melanoma, renal cell or head and neck cancer. Study results and limitations: Relatively little clonal expansion, among the lowest observed, appeared in partial responders at 0.1-3.0 mg/kg.

Patients were ineligible given autoimmune disease history or systemic immunosuppression. This CDR3 is 14 amino acids long. CDR1 SGHTA and CDR2 FQGNSA come from the germline V gene. V was cut by 1 base and J by 5 bases, with 11 bases left in between. TCRdb's table, derived via immunoSEQ multiplex PCR, lists solely in-frame clones and lacks some. The sample holds about 73,000 clones, 80% to 95% seen once. The starting material was CD4+ or CD8+ T cells sorted from blood, obtained in a trial of the OX40 agonist ivuxolimab. This clonotype was sampled from an adult with an advanced solid tumor such as melanoma, head and neck, liver or kidney cancer. The chain carries TRBV7-2 and TRBJ2-5, with D uncertain. CDR3 nucleotides: TGTGCCAGCAGCTTAGGGAGCTGGGTGGAGACCCAGTACTTC. This gives the protein CASSLGSWVETQYF.